The following is a T cell receptor (beta chain) sequence with its context. Its specificity is unknown. The data were produced by immunoSEQ multiplex PCR, yet TCRdb's version contains in-frame clones alone and is incomplete. Here the sample spans just under 20,000 clones, approximately 87% being singletons. The data originate from a study of untreated major depressive disorder. V was pared by 1 base and J by 2 bases, with 17 bases between. There are 17 residues in the CDR3. CDR1 and CDR2 from the germline V gene are LNHDA and SQIVND (reference sequence). Study results and caveats: Sequencing comparisons covered only three preselected Vbeta families. TRBV05-01 (Vbeta 5.1) usage was higher in CD4+ T cells of depressed patients than controls. The small study sample limits how generally findings apply.

The sequencing input was CD4+ T cells from PBMCs. The V gene is TRBV19, the J gene TRBJ2-5, with D possibly being TRBD1 or TRBD2 (7 bases each). The source of this sequence is a young woman in good health. CDR3 coding DNA: TGTGCCAGTAGTATAGGAGGGGGCGCGGGAGTGCAAGAGACCCAGTACTTC. Amino acids: CASSIGGGAGVQETQYF.